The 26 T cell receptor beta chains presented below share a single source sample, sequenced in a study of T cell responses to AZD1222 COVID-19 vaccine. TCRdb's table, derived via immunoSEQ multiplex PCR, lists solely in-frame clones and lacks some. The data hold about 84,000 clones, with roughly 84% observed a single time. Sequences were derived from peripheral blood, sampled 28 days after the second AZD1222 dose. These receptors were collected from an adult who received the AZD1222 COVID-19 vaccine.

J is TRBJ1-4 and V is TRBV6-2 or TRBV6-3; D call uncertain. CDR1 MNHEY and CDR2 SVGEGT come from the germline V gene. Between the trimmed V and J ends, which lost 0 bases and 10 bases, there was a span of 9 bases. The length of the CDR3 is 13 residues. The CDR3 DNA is TGTGCCAGCAGTTACTCGGGCGGATTAAAACTGTTTTTT. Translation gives CASSYSGGLKLFF.

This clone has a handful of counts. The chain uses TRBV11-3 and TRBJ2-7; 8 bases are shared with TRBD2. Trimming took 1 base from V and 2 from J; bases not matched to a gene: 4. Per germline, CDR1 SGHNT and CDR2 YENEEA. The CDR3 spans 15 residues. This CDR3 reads CASSLGGLGTYEQYF. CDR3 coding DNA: TGTGCCAGCAGCTTAGGGGGACTAGGCACCTACGAGCAGTACTTC.

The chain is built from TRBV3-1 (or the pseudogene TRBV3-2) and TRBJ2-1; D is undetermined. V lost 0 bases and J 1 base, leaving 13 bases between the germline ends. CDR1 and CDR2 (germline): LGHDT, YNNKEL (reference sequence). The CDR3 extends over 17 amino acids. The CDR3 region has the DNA TGTGCCAGCAGCCAAGAAGCCCTAGTCCATTCCTACAATGAGCAGTTCTTC. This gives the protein CASSQEALVHSYNEQFF.

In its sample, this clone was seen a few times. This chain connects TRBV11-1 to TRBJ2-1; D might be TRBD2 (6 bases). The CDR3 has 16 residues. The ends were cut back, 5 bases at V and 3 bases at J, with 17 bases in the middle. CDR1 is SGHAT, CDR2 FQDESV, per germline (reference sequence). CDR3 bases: TGTGCCAGCAGCATAACCGGGACTGCTATCTACAATGAGCAGTTCTTC. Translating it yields CASSITGTAIYNEQFF.

In nucleotides, the CDR3 is TGTGCCAGCAGTTTAGACAGCCAGAGCTACGAGCAGTACTTC. Its protein is CASSLDSQSYEQYF. V is TRBV7-3 and J is TRBJ2-7; D possibly corresponds to TRBD1 (5 bases). CDR1 and CDR2 from the germline V gene are SGHTA and FQGTGA. The CDR3 covers 14 residues. V was shortened by 6 bases and J by 3 bases, with 15 bases between the two germline ends.

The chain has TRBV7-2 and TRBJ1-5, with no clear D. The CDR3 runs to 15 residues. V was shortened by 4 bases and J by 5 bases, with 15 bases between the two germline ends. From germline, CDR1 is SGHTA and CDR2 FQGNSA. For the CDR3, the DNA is TGTGCCAGCAGCTCCGGCGGGGTTGGGGATCAGCCCCAGCATTTT. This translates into CASSSGGVGDQPQHF. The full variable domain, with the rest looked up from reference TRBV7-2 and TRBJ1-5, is GAGVSQSPSNKVTEKGKDVELRCDPISGHTALYWYRQSLGQGLEFLIYFQGNSAPDKSGLPSDRFSAERTGGSVSTLTIQRTQQEDSAVYLCASSSGGVGDQPQHFGDGTRLSIL.

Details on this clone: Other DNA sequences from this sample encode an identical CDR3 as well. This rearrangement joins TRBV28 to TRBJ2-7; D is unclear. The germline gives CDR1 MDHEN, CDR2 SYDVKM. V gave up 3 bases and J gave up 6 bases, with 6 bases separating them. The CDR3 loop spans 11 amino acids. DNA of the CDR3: TGTGCCAGCAGTTTGTCACGCGAGCAGTACTTC. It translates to CASSLSREQYF. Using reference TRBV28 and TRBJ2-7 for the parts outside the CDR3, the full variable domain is DVKVTQSSRYLVKRTGEKVFLECVQDMDHENMFWYRQDPGLGLRLIYFSYDVKMKEKGDIPEGYSVSREKKERFSLILESASTNQTSMYLCASSLSREQYFGPGTRLTVT.

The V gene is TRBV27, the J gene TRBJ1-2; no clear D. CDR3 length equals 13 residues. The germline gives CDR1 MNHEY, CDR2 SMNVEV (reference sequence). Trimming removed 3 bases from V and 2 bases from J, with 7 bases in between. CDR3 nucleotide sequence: TGTGCCAGCAGTTTGTCGGGCAACTATGGCTACACCTTC. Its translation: CASSLSGNYGYTF.

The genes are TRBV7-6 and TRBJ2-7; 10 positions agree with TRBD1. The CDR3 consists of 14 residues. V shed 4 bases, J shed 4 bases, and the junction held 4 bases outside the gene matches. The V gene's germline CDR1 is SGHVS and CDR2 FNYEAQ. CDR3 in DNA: TGTGCCAGCAGCTCTGGGACAGGGGAGTACGAGCAGTACTTC. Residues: CASSSGTGEYEQYF.

CDR3 DNA sequence: TGTGCCAGCAGCTTGGCCGGACAGGGTAATTCACCCCTCCACTTT. Protein product: CASSLAGQGNSPLHF. The rearrangement joins TRBV5-4 to TRBJ1-6; 8 nucleotides align to TRBD1. Germline assignment: CDR1 SGHNT and CDR2 YYREEE (reference sequence). V trimming: 0 bases; J trimming: 6 bases; junction bases outside the gene matches: 2. The CDR3 totals 15 residues.

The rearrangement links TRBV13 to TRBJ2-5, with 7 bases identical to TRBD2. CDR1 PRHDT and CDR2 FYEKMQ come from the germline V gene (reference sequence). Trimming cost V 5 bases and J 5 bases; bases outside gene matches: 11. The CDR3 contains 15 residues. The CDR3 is CASSKRAGVGETQYF. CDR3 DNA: TGTGCCAGCAGCAAACGGGCGGGAGTCGGGGAGACCCAGTACTTC.

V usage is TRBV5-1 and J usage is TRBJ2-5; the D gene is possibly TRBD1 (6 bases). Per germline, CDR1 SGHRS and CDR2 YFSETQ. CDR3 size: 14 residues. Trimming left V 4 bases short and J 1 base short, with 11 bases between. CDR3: CASSPDRFQETQYF. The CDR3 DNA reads TGCGCCAGCAGCCCAGACAGGTTCCAAGAGACCCAGTACTTC.

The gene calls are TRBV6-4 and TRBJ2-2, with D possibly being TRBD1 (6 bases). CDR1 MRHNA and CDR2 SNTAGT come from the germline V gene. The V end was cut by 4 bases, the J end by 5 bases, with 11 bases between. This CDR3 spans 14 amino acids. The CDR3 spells CASSVSRGTGELFF. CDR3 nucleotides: TGTGCCAGCAGTGTCTCAAGGGGGACCGGGGAGCTGTTTTTT.

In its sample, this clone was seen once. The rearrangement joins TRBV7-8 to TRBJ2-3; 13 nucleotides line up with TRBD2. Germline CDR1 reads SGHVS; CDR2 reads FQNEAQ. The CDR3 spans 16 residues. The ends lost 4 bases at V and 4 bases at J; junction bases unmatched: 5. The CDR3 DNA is TGTGCCAGCAGCTCCCGGACTAGCGGGAGTTCAGATACGCAGTATTTT. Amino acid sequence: CASSSRTSGSSDTQYF. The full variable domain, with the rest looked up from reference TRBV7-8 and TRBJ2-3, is GAGVSQSPRYKVAKRGQDVALRCDPISGHVSLFWYQQALGQGPEFLTYFQNEAQLDKSGLPSDRFFAERPEGSVSTLKIQRTQQEDSAVYLCASSSRTSGSSDTQYFGPGTRLTVL.

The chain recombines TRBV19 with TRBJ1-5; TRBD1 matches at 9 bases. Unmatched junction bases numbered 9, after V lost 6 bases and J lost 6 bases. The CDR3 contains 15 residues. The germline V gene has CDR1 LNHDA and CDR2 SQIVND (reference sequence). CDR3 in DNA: TGTGCCAGTAGCCGAGGGACAGGGACAGGTCAGCCCCAGCATTTT. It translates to CASSRGTGTGQPQHF.

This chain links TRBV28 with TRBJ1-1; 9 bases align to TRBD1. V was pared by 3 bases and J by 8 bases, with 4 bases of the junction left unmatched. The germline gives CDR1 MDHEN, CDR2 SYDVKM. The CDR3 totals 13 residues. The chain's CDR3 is CASSFSDRGEAFF. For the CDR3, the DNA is TGTGCCAGCAGTTTTAGCGACAGGGGGGAAGCTTTCTTT.

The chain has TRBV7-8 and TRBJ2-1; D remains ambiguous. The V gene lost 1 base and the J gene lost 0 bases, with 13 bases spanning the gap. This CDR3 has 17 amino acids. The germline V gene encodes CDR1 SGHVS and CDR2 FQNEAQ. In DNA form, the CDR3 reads TGTGCCAGCAGCTTAGGTTTTCAGGTTACCTCCTACAATGAGCAGTTCTTC. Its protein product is CASSLGFQVTSYNEQFF.

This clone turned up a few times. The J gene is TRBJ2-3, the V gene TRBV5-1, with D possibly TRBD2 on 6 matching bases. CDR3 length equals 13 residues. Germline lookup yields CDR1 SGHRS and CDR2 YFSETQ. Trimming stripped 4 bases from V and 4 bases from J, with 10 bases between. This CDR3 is CASSQRLADTQYF. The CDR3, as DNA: TGCGCCAGCAGCCAAAGACTAGCAGATACGCAGTATTTT.

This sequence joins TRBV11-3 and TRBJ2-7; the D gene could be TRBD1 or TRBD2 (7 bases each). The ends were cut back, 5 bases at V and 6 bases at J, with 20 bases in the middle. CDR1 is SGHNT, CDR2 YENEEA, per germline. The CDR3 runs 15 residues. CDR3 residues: CASSQGGGGRSEQYF. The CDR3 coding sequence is TGTGCCAGCAGCCAAGGGGGCGGGGGCAGGAGCGAGCAGTACTTC.

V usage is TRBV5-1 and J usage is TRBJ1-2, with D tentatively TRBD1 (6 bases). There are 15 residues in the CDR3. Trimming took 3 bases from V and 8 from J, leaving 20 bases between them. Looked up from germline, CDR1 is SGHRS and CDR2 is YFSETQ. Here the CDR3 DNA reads TGCGCCAGCAGCTCCCTAGTAACAGGGATAGGGGGCTACACCTTC. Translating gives CASSSLVTGIGGYTF.

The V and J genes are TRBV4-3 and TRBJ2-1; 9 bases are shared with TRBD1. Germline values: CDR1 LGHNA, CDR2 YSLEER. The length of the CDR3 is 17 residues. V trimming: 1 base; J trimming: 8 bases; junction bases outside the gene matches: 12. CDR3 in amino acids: CASSQVSGQGWGDEQFF. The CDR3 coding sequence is TGCGCCAGCAGCCAAGTATCCGGACAGGGGTGGGGGGATGAGCAGTTCTTC.

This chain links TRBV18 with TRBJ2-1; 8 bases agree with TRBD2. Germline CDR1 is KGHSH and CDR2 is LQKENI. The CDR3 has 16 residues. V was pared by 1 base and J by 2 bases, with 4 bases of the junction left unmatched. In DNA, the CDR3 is TGTGCCAGCTCACCACAGTCAGCGGGGGCCTACAATGAGCAGTTCTTC. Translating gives CASSPQSAGAYNEQFF.

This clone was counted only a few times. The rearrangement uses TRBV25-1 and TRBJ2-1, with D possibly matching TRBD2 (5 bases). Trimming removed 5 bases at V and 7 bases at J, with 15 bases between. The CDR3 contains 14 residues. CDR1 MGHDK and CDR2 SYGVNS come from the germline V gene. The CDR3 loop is CASSRADTRNEQFF. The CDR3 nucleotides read TGTGCCAGCAGTCGAGCGGATACCCGGAATGAGCAGTTCTTC.

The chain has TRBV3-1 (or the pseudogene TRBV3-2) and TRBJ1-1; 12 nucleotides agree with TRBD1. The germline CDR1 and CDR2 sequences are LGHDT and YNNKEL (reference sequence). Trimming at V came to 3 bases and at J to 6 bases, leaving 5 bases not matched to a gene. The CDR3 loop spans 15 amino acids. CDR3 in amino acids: CASSHPGTGGSEAFF. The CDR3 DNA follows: TGTGCCAGCAGCCATCCCGGGACAGGGGGCTCTGAAGCTTTCTTT.

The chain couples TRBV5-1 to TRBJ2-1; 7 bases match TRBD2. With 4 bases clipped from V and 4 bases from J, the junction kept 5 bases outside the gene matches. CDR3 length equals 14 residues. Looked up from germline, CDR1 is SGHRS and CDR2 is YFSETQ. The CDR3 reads CASSLTAGYNEQFF. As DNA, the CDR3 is TGCGCCAGCAGCCTGACAGCGGGGTACAATGAGCAGTTCTTC. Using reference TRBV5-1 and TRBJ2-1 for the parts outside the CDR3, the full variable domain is KAGVTQTPRYLIKTRGQQVTLSCSPISGHRSVSWYQQTPGQGLQFLFEYFSETQRNKGNFPGRFSGRQFSNSRSEMNVSTLELGDSALYLCASSLTAGYNEQFFGPGTRLTVL.

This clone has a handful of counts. CDR3 in DNA: TGCGCCAGCAGCCGGGGACAGGGGAGCATGAACACTGAAGCTTTCTTT. Amino acids: CASSRGQGSMNTEAFF. V usage is TRBV5-1 and J usage is TRBJ1-1; 10 nucleotides line up with TRBD1. Germline CDR1 is SGHRS and CDR2 is YFSETQ. V was pared by 4 bases and J by 0 bases, with 6 bases of the junction left unmatched. There are 16 residues in the CDR3.